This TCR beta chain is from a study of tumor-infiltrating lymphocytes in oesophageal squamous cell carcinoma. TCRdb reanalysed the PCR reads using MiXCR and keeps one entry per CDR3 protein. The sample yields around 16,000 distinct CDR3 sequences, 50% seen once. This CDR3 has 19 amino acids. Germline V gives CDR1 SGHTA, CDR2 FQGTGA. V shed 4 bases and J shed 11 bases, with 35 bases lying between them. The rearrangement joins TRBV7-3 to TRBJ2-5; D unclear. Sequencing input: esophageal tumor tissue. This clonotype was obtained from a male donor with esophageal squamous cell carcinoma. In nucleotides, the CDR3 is TGTGCCAGCAGCTGGACCAGCCCGACTCAACTGAGCTCCTACAATGAGCAGTACTTC. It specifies CASSWTSPTQLSSYNEQYF.